These 32 T cell receptor beta chains were all obtained from the same sample, sequenced in a study of blood T cell repertoires in COVID-19. Profiled with immunoSEQ multiplex PCR; TCRdb holds only in-frame clones, not every one. The sample shows 150,000 to 200,000 clones, approximately 85% of them seen only once. Material: peripheral blood. The receptors were sampled from a woman at least 80 years old with acute or convalescent COVID-19.

V usage is TRBV15 and J usage is TRBJ1-4, with 7 bases that match TRBD1. Germline trimming cut 6 bases from V and 5 bases from J; bases unmatched to any gene: 6. Germline-derived CDR1 and CDR2 are LNHNV and YYDKDF (reference sequence). This CDR3 spans 14 amino acids. The CDR3 is CATRPTGLNEKLFF. Here the CDR3 DNA reads TGTGCCACCAGACCGACAGGGTTGAATGAAAAACTGTTTTTT.

The V gene is TRBV9, the J gene TRBJ2-7, with 7 nucleotides matching TRBD2. The CDR3 loop spans 16 amino acids. Germline values: CDR1 SGDLS, CDR2 YYNGEE. With V trimmed by 2 bases and J by 3 bases, 11 bases remained unmatched. The CDR3 region has the DNA TGTGCCAGCAGCGTGGGCGGCGGCGGGGGATTCTACGAGCAGTACTTC. Protein sequence: CASSVGGGGGFYEQYF.

The CDR3 reads CASSPLDREKLFF. The CDR3 nucleotides are TGTGCCAGCTCACCTTTGGACAGGGAAAAACTGTTTTTT. V is TRBV18 and J is TRBJ1-4; 7 bases agree with TRBD1. The CDR3 has 13 amino acids. The junction had 3 bases not matched to a gene; V was cut back by 3 bases and J by 8 bases. The germline CDR1 and CDR2 sequences are KGHSH and LQKENI.

The sample holds a few counts of this clone. The chain recombines TRBV6-5 with TRBJ1-2; 10 bases align to TRBD1. The CDR3 consists of 15 residues. Germline CDR1 is MNHEY and CDR2 is SVGAGI. V was clipped by 7 bases and J by 0 bases; unmatched bases: 5. This chain's CDR3 is CASKKDRGANYGYTF. CDR3 coding DNA: TGTGCCAGCAAGAAGGACAGGGGGGCTAACTATGGCTACACCTTC.

This clone appeared a single time. The chain couples TRBV5-1 to TRBJ1-4, with D possibly being TRBD1 (6 bases). The V end was cut by 7 bases, the J end by 4 bases, with 14 bases between. This CDR3 has 14 residues. Germline V gene lookup returns CDR1 SGHRS and CDR2 YFSETQ. CDR3: CASSTQGSNEKLFF. In DNA, the CDR3 is TGCGCCAGCTCAACACAGGGCAGTAATGAAAAACTGTTTTTT.

V and J are TRBV18 and TRBJ1-4; D remains unclear. The CDR3 is 17 residues long. Per germline, CDR1 KGHSH and CDR2 LQKENI. Trimming stripped 8 bases from V and 0 bases from J, with 19 bases between. The CDR3, as DNA: TGTGCCAGCGGACTCACCACGACACCTGCAACTAATGAAAAACTGTTTTTT. This sequence encodes CASGLTTTPATNEKLFF.

The chain joins TRBV3-1 (or the pseudogene TRBV3-2) to TRBJ2-2; a possible D gene is TRBD1 (7 bases). Trimming removed 4 bases at V and 0 bases at J, with 12 bases between. CDR1 and CDR2 from the germline V gene are LGHDT and YNNKEL (reference sequence). The CDR3 consists of 16 residues. CDR3 in amino acids: CASSRRGPTNTGELFF. The CDR3 DNA reads as TGTGCCAGCAGCCGGAGGGGGCCCACGAACACCGGGGAGCTGTTTTTT.

This clone was detected only a few times. The CDR3 spells CASSHRDRAAGEAFF. For the CDR3, the DNA is TGTGCCAGCAGCCACCGGGACAGGGCAGCGGGTGAAGCTTTCTTT. The chain joins TRBV5-5 to TRBJ1-1; 9 bases fit TRBD1. The trim removed 4 bases at V and 7 bases at J, leaving 11 bases unmatched. This CDR3 spans 15 amino acids. Germline-derived CDR1 and CDR2 are SGHKS and YYEKEE (reference sequence).

This chain connects TRBV7-2 to TRBJ1-2; D is unclear. This CDR3 has 17 residues. Trimming cost V 2 bases and J 1 base, with 17 bases left between them. Germline-derived CDR1 and CDR2 are SGHTA and FQGNSA. CDR3 bases: TGTGCCAGCAGCTTAAGGCAGGAATCACCATATAACTATGGCTACACCTTC. As protein: CASSLRQESPYNYGYTF.

V and J are TRBV5-6 and TRBJ2-2; 7 bases map to TRBD1. The trim removed 3 bases at V and 2 bases at J, leaving 7 bases unmatched. The germline V gene has CDR1 SGHDT and CDR2 YYEEEE. The CDR3 totals 16 residues. In DNA, the CDR3 is TGTGCCAGCAGCTCCATTTACAGGGGTAACACCGGGGAGCTGTTTTTT. Translating it yields CASSSIYRGNTGELFF.

J is TRBJ1-3 and V is TRBV5-4; D is unresolved. The CDR3 contains 14 residues. V lost 4 bases, J lost 0 bases, and 8 bases lay in between. Germline values: CDR1 SGHNT, CDR2 YYREEE (reference sequence). The CDR3 spells CASSPDISGNTIYF. The CDR3 DNA is TGTGCCAGCAGCCCTGACATCTCTGGAAACACCATATATTTT.

J is TRBJ2-5 and V is TRBV9; the match to TRBD2 covers 10 bases. The J segment lost 2 bases and the V segment lost 3 bases, leaving 4 bases of the junction unmatched. The CDR3 loop spans 15 amino acids. Looked up from germline, CDR1 is SGDLS and CDR2 is YYNGEE. Written as DNA, the CDR3 is TGTGCCAGCAGCGCCAGACTAGCGGGTCAAGAGACCCAGTACTTC. Its protein is CASSARLAGQETQYF.

The chain carries TRBV7-9 and TRBJ2-1; 15 positions agree with TRBD2. Germline lookup yields CDR1 SEHNR and CDR2 FQNEAQ (reference sequence). This CDR3 spans 17 amino acids. The V and J ends lost 5 bases and 5 bases, in that order; junction bases with no gene match: 7. CDR3 loop: CASSRGLAGGSNNEQFF. DNA for the CDR3: TGTGCCAGCAGCCGGGGACTAGCGGGAGGTTCTAACAATGAGCAGTTCTTC. The full variable domain, its missing parts supplied by reference TRBV7-9 and TRBJ2-1, is DTGVSQNPRHKITKRGQNVTFRCDPISEHNRLYWYRQTLGQGPEFLTYFQNEAQLEKSRLLSDRFSAERPKGSFSTLEIQRTEQGDSAMYLCASSRGLAGGSNNEQFFGPGTRLTVL.

This chain uses TRBV6-5 with TRBJ2-5, with 7 bases lining up with TRBD2. This CDR3 has 14 residues. Unmatched junction bases numbered 8, after V lost 3 bases and J lost 7 bases. Germline-derived CDR1 and CDR2 are MNHEY and SVGAGI. CDR3 residues: CASSYSGTGGTQYF. CDR3 coding DNA: TGTGCCAGCAGTTATTCCGGGACGGGAGGGACCCAGTACTTC.

The chain joins TRBV19 to TRBJ2-6; TRBD1 aligns across 8 bases. Unmatched junction bases numbered 6, after V lost 2 bases and J lost 0 bases. Germline-derived CDR1 and CDR2 are LNHDA and SQIVND (reference sequence). The CDR3 is 18 amino acids. CDR3 coding DNA: TGTGCCAGTAGTATAAAGAGACAGGGGCTCTCTGGGGCCAACGTCCTGACTTTC. Its translation: CASSIKRQGLSGANVLTF.

Remarks on this clone: One end of the junction fails to match germline, which may point to a read error. The chain carries TRBV3-1 (or the pseudogene TRBV3-2) and TRBJ2-3, with TRBD2 matching over 11 bases. Germline V gives CDR1 LGHDT, CDR2 YNNKEL (reference sequence). This CDR3 has 14 amino acids. Here the CDR3 reads CASSQVSGRAFVRF. CDR3 coding DNA: TGTGCCAGCAGCCAAGTTAGCGGGAGGGCCTTTGTTCGTTTT.

V gene TRBV7-9 combines with J gene TRBJ2-5; 10 bases align to TRBD1. The CDR3 is 16 residues long. With V trimmed by 1 base and J by 5 bases, 7 bases remained unmatched. The V gene's germline CDR1 is SEHNR and CDR2 FQNEAQ (reference sequence). CDR3 bases: TGTGCCAGCAGCTTAGGACAGGGGGCAAGGGTGGAGACCCAGTACTTC. Translated, it gives CASSLGQGARVETQYF. Full variable domain (missing parts from reference TRBV7-9 and TRBJ2-5): DTGVSQNPRHKITKRGQNVTFRCDPISEHNRLYWYRQTLGQGPEFLTYFQNEAQLEKSRLLSDRFSAERPKGSFSTLEIQRTEQGDSAMYLCASSLGQGARVETQYFGPGTRLLVL.

The V and J genes are TRBV6-2 or TRBV6-3 and TRBJ2-5; D unresolved. In germline, CDR1 is MNHEY, CDR2 SVGEGT. The CDR3 spans 17 residues. Trimming took off 6 bases at V and 5 bases at J, with 25 bases between the two ends. This CDR3 is CASSSPRVAVRWETQYF. The DNA of the CDR3 is TGTGCCAGCAGCTCCCCTCGGGTAGCCGTTCGTTGGGAGACCCAGTACTTC.

This clone has only one observation. The V gene is TRBV3-1 (or the pseudogene TRBV3-2), the J gene TRBJ2-7; 9 bases map to TRBD1. The ends lost 1 base at V and 5 bases at J; junction bases unmatched: 9. This CDR3 spans 16 amino acids. The germline CDR1 and CDR2 sequences are LGHDT and YNNKEL (reference sequence). The CDR3 region is CASSQVVGTGFHEQYF. In DNA, the CDR3 is TGTGCCAGCAGCCAAGTGGTAGGGACAGGGTTCCACGAGCAGTACTTC.

The V call is TRBV7-2, the J call TRBJ2-3, with 11 bases matching TRBD2. Germline trimming cut 5 bases from V and 5 bases from J; bases unmatched to any gene: 9. Germline CDR1 SGHTA, CDR2 FQGNSA. The CDR3 is 16 amino acids. The DNA of the CDR3 is TGTGCCAGCAGCCCGATGCCCGGGACTAGCGGAGATACGCAGTATTTT. Its translation: CASSPMPGTSGDTQYF. The whole variable domain, remainder taken from reference TRBV7-2 and TRBJ2-3, is GAGVSQSPSNKVTEKGKDVELRCDPISGHTALYWYRQSLGQGLEFLIYFQGNSAPDKSGLPSDRFSAERTGGSVSTLTIQRTQQEDSAVYLCASSPMPGTSGDTQYFGPGTRLTVL.

The chain is built from TRBV7-2 and TRBJ2-5, with 10 nucleotides matching TRBD2. The V and J ends lost 5 bases and 5 bases, in that order; junction bases with no gene match: 11. The CDR3 consists of 16 residues. The germline V gene encodes CDR1 SGHTA and CDR2 FQGNSA. This chain's CDR3 is CASSTARSSGGETQYF. The CDR3 DNA is TGTGCCAGCAGCACCGCTCGGTCTAGCGGGGGCGAGACCCAGTACTTC.

The rearrangement uses TRBV5-1 and TRBJ1-1, with D possibly matching TRBD1 (6 bases). There are 15 residues in the CDR3. CDR1 SGHRS and CDR2 YFSETQ come from the germline V gene. V lost 0 bases, J lost 0 bases, and 9 bases lay in between. Written as DNA, the CDR3 is TGCGCCAGCAGCTTGGTAGGACAGATGAACACTGAAGCTTTCTTT. Encoded protein: CASSLVGQMNTEAFF.

The V gene is TRBV11-2, the J gene TRBJ2-1; TRBD1 aligns across 7 bases. The CDR3 has 16 amino acids. V lost 7 bases to trimming and J lost 0 bases; unmatched junction nucleotides: 9. Per germline, CDR1 SGHAT and CDR2 FQNNGV. CDR3 amino acids: CASNEGAASSYNEQFF. The CDR3 DNA is TGTGCCAGCAACGAGGGGGCGGCTAGCTCCTACAATGAGCAGTTCTTC.

This clone was counted a single time. The chain recombines TRBV18 with TRBJ1-2; D not certain. The CDR3 length is 15 residues. Trimming took 4 bases from V and 1 from J, leaving 13 bases between them. Germline V gene data show CDR1 as KGHSH and CDR2 as LQKENI. The CDR3 reads CASSLPDGDNYGYTF. CDR3 nucleotides: TGTGCCAGCTCACTGCCCGACGGAGATAACTATGGCTACACCTTC.

V is TRBV6-5 and J is TRBJ1-2; 7 bases align to TRBD1. Germline assignment: CDR1 MNHEY and CDR2 SVGAGI. This CDR3 has 13 residues. V dropped 6 bases and J dropped 10; count of bases not matched to a gene: 11. CDR3 sequence reads: CASSPHRGSDYTF. CDR3 DNA: TGTGCCAGCAGCCCCCACAGGGGTTCAGACTACACCTTC.

The rearrangement uses TRBV2 and TRBJ2-5; TRBD2 matches at 12 bases. The CDR3 length is 15 residues. Germline CDR1 is SNHLY and CDR2 is FYNNEI. V gave up 6 bases and J gave up 4 bases; unmatched junction bases: 6. The CDR3 DNA is TGTGCCAGCAGCCGGACTAGCGGGATCGGAGAGACCCAGTACTTC. This sequence encodes CASSRTSGIGETQYF.

The rearrangement links TRBV19 to TRBJ1-6; D is unclear. Germline V gene data show CDR1 as LNHDA and CDR2 as SQIVND (reference sequence). The CDR3 loop spans 14 amino acids. Trimming left V 3 bases short and J 10 bases short, with 13 bases between. The CDR3, as DNA: TGTGCCAGTAGTATGGCGGTGAGAGAGTCACCCCTCCACTTT. Translated, it gives CASSMAVRESPLHF.

The chain carries TRBV19 and TRBJ1-1, with TRBD1 matching over 10 bases. The trim removed 6 bases at V and 3 bases at J, leaving 16 bases unmatched. This CDR3 is built from 18 residues. Germline V gene data show CDR1 as LNHDA and CDR2 as SQIVND (reference sequence). For the CDR3, the DNA is TGTGCCAGTAGAATCCTTTTCGACAGGGGGCGCGGAGACACTGAAGCTTTCTTT. Its protein is CASRILFDRGRGDTEAFF.

This clone was recorded only once. The V gene is TRBV29-1, the J gene TRBJ2-5; 7 bases align to TRBD1. Trimming at V came to 7 bases and at J to 3 bases, leaving 5 bases not matched to a gene. The CDR3 loop spans 12 amino acids. The germline CDR1 and CDR2 sequences are SQVTM and ANQGSEA. The CDR3 nucleotides are TGCAGCGCCCGGGACAGCAAAGAGACCCAGTACTTC. It is translated as CSARDSKETQYF.

This chain links TRBV18 with TRBJ1-4; possibly TRBD1 for D (6 bases). CDR1 KGHSH and CDR2 LQKENI come from the germline V gene. This CDR3 has 15 amino acids. V was cut by 5 bases and J by 5 bases, with 15 bases left in between. CDR3 nucleotide sequence: TGTGCCAGCTCAGCCAGACAGGTTTCCAATGAAAAACTGTTTTTT. This encodes CASSARQVSNEKLFF.

This chain joins TRBV7-9 and TRBJ1-1, with 7 bases fitting TRBD1. CDR3 length: 15 residues. Germline V gives CDR1 SEHNR, CDR2 FQNEAQ (reference sequence). J was trimmed by 5 bases and V by 5 bases; bases with no gene match: 11. The CDR3 nucleotides read TGTGCCAGCAGCCTCGGACAGGCGGGGGGAACTGAAGCTTTCTTT. The encoded protein is CASSLGQAGGTEAFF.

The chain employs TRBV4-1 and TRBJ2-5; D is possibly TRBD1 (5 bases). The CDR3 covers 16 residues. V dropped 4 bases and J dropped 1 base, with 16 bases sitting between them. CDR1 and CDR2 (germline): MGHRA, YSYEKL. The CDR3, as DNA: TGCGCCAGCAGCCCCCGTCCCGTCAGGGCCCAAGAGACCCAGTACTTC. Translation: CASSPRPVRAQETQYF.